This TCR beta chain was documented in a study of T cells in Graves' hyperthyroidism and ophthalmopathy. This clonotype showed up many times. Antigen specificity is unknown. Diagnoses rested on clinical symptoms, serum thyroxine and TRAb, thyroid ultrasound and orbital computed tomography. General study findings and limits: Stable hyperthyroidism was separated from ophthalmopathy by a model based on 13 V-J features. Most expanded thyroid clonotypes above 0.001 also appeared in blood.

The V end lost 0 bases, the J end lost 9 bases, and 16 bases lay between the germline ends. This CDR3 is built from 14 residues. Germline loops: CDR1 SGHRS, CDR2 YFSETQ. The source material, RNA transcripts, was used to amplify TCR beta CDR3 regions. An initial round of RT-PCR targeting the TCR CDR3 relied on the HTBI primer set. TCRdb analysed the multiplex PCR reads with MiXCR anew, one entry per CDR3 protein. The sample consists of 600,000 to 850,000 distinct CDR3 sequences, around 19% of them appearing once. The sequencing input was blood. This rearrangement joins TRBV5-1 to TRBJ2-7; D perhaps matches TRBD2 (5 bases). The receptor's source is a woman aged 45 to 65 with Graves' hyperthyroidism that later progressed to Graves' ophthalmopathy. CDR3 DNA: TGCGCCAGCAGCTTGGTTGCGGAACGAAGCGGGCAGTACTTC. Residues: CASSLVAERSGQYF. The whole variable domain, remainder taken from reference TRBV5-1 and TRBJ2-7, is KAGVTQTPRYLIKTRGQQVTLSCSPISGHRSVSWYQQTPGQGLQFLFEYFSETQRNKGNFPGRFSGRQFSNSRSEMNVSTLELGDSALYLCASSLVAERSGQYFGPGTRLTVT.